These T cell receptor beta chains were read from a single sample in a study of beta chain features in type 1 diabetes. This table comes from immunoSEQ multiplex PCR, and its TCRdb copy is limited to in-frame clones, with some not included. Of fewer than 250,000 clones listed, around 68% are singletons. The sample was naive CD4+ T cells from blood. The origin of the receptors is a man aged 25 to 40 in good health. Both conserved end residues are part of each CDR3. The D gene is left open where the match is weak. Not every row has a clone size; where given, it reads once, few, many or a size class.

d_call: TRBD2
v_call: TRBV7-9
clone_size: once
j_call: TRBJ2-1
cdr3_nt: TGTGCCAGCAGCTTACTAGCGGGCTCCTACAATGAGCAGTTCTTC
cdr3_aa: CASSLLAGSYNEQFF

d_call: .
v_call: TRBV29-1
clone_size: .
j_call: TRBJ1-1
cdr3_nt: TGCAGCGTTGATTCCCGGGGGAACACTGAAGCTTTCTTT
cdr3_aa: CSVDSRGNTEAFF

d_call: TRBD2
v_call: TRBV27
clone_size: .
j_call: TRBJ2-1
cdr3_nt: TGTGCCAGCAGTTTATTGGCTAGCGGGGTATACAATGAGCAGTTCTTC
cdr3_aa: CASSLLASGVYNEQFF

d_call: TRBD2
v_call: TRBV7-2
clone_size: .
j_call: TRBJ2-1
cdr3_nt: TGTGCCAGCAGCTTAGTAGCGGGGACATCGGGTGAGCAGTTCTTC
cdr3_aa: CASSLVAGTSGEQFF

d_call: TRBD2
v_call: TRBV28
clone_size: .
j_call: TRBJ2-1
cdr3_nt: TGTGCCAGTACCGGGACTAGCGGAATCAATGAGCAGTTCTTC
cdr3_aa: CASTGTSGINEQFF

d_call: .
v_call: TRBV7-9
clone_size: .
j_call: TRBJ2-7
cdr3_nt: TGTGCCAGCAGCTTACAGGGAATGCCCTACGAGCAGTACTTC
cdr3_aa: CASSLQGMPYEQYF

d_call: TRBD1
v_call: TRBV30
clone_size: few
j_call: TRBJ2-1
cdr3_nt: TGTGCCTGGAGCCGGGACAGGGGAGAGTTCTTC
cdr3_aa: CAWSRDRGEFF

d_call: .
v_call: TRBV12-5
clone_size: few
j_call: TRBJ2-5
cdr3_nt: TGTGCTAGTGGTACCAAATTACCCATCCAGTACTTC
cdr3_aa: CASGTKLPIQYF

d_call: .
v_call: TRBV20-1
clone_size: .
j_call: TRBJ2-7
cdr3_nt: TGCAGTGCTAGAGATGGGGTCGGGCAGTACTTC
cdr3_aa: CSARDGVGQYF

d_call: TRBD2
v_call: TRBV5-6
clone_size: .
j_call: TRBJ2-1
cdr3_nt: TGTGCCAGCAGCCCGCGGACTAGCCCCTACAATGAGCAGTTCTTC
cdr3_aa: CASSPRTSPYNEQFF

d_call: .
v_call: TRBV11-2
clone_size: .
j_call: TRBJ2-1
cdr3_nt: TGTGCCAGCAGCTTACGAGGGGGGTCTTACAATGAGCAGTTCTTC
cdr3_aa: CASSLRGGSYNEQFF

d_call: .
v_call: TRBV25-1
clone_size: .
j_call: TRBJ2-2
cdr3_nt: TGTGCCAGCAGTCGGGCAGGGCTTGGCGGGGAGCTGTTTTTT
cdr3_aa: CASSRAGLGGELFF

d_call: .
v_call: TRBV29-1
clone_size: once
j_call: TRBJ2-1
cdr3_nt: TGCAGCGTTGGCGGGGGCTACTCCTACAATGAGCAGTTCTTC
cdr3_aa: CSVGGGYSYNEQFF

d_call: .
v_call: TRBV19
clone_size: few
j_call: TRBJ2-3
cdr3_nt: TGTGCCACCAGACAGGGCACAGATACGCAGTATTTT
cdr3_aa: CATRQGTDTQYF

d_call: .
v_call: TRBV5-1
clone_size: .
j_call: TRBJ2-1
cdr3_nt: TGCGCCAGCAGCTTAGACAATGAGCAGTTCTTC
cdr3_aa: CASSLDNEQFF

d_call: TRBD1
v_call: TRBV9
clone_size: .
j_call: TRBJ1-2
cdr3_nt: TGTGCCAGCAGCGTATCCAGACAGGGGCATGGCTACACCTTC
cdr3_aa: CASSVSRQGHGYTF

d_call: .
v_call: TRBV6-5
clone_size: .
j_call: TRBJ2-7
cdr3_nt: TGTGCCAGCAGTTACTCGAAGCCTTCCCTCGAGCAGTACTTC
cdr3_aa: CASSYSKPSLEQYF

d_call: TRBD1
v_call: TRBV7-2
clone_size: .
j_call: TRBJ2-3
cdr3_nt: TGTGCCAGCAGCTTAGAACAGGGGCCAAATACGCAGTATTTT
cdr3_aa: CASSLEQGPNTQYF

d_call: TRBD1
v_call: TRBV29-1
clone_size: few
j_call: TRBJ1-2
cdr3_nt: TGCAGCGTTACAGGGGTAGCTAACTATGGCTACACCTTC
cdr3_aa: CSVTGVANYGYTF

d_call: TRBD1
v_call: TRBV15
clone_size: .
j_call: TRBJ2-5
cdr3_nt: TGTGCCACCAGCAGGGACAGGGGGGAGACCCAGTACTTC
cdr3_aa: CATSRDRGETQYF

d_call: TRBD1
v_call: TRBV29-1
clone_size: once
j_call: TRBJ2-7
cdr3_nt: TGCAGCGTCCGACCGGGACAGCCTTATTACGAGCAGTACTTC
cdr3_aa: CSVRPGQPYYEQYF

d_call: .
v_call: TRBV7-8
clone_size: few
j_call: TRBJ2-3
cdr3_nt: TGTGCCAGCAGCTTAGCGCGGCCGAGCACAGATACGCAGTATTTT
cdr3_aa: CASSLARPSTDTQYF

d_call: TRBD2
v_call: TRBV30
clone_size: .
j_call: TRBJ2-7
cdr3_nt: TGTGCCTGGAGTGAAGGACTAGCGACTTCCTACGAGCAGTACTTC
cdr3_aa: CAWSEGLATSYEQYF

d_call: .
v_call: TRBV4-1
clone_size: .
j_call: TRBJ2-5
cdr3_nt: TGCGCCAGCAGCCAAGTAATGGGAGAGACCCAGTACTTC
cdr3_aa: CASSQVMGETQYF

d_call: TRBD1
v_call: TRBV29-1
clone_size: .
j_call: TRBJ1-3
cdr3_nt: TGCAGCGTTGGGGACAGGGCGCTCTCTGGAAACACCATATATTTT
cdr3_aa: CSVGDRALSGNTIYF

d_call: .
v_call: TRBV5-4
clone_size: few
j_call: TRBJ2-5
cdr3_nt: TGTGCCAGCAGCTTGGACAGCCAAGAGACCCAGTACTTC
cdr3_aa: CASSLDSQETQYF

d_call: TRBD1
v_call: TRBV29-1
clone_size: .
j_call: TRBJ1-1
cdr3_nt: TGCAGCGTTGAAAAGGGGGCTAGCTTCTCTGAAGCTTTCTTT
cdr3_aa: CSVEKGASFSEAFF

d_call: TRBD1
v_call: TRBV20-1
clone_size: few
j_call: TRBJ2-3
cdr3_nt: TGCAGTGCCGACCGGGACAGGCAGTATTTT
cdr3_aa: CSADRDRQYF

d_call: .
v_call: TRBV7-2
clone_size: .
j_call: TRBJ1-2
cdr3_nt: TGTGCCAGCAGCTTAAGTGGGACAACGGCCTATGGCTACACCTTC
cdr3_aa: CASSLSGTTAYGYTF

d_call: .
v_call: TRBV25-1
clone_size: few
j_call: TRBJ1-2
cdr3_nt: TGTGCCAGCAGTGAGGGTCTGGGGGGCTACACCTTC
cdr3_aa: CASSEGLGGYTF